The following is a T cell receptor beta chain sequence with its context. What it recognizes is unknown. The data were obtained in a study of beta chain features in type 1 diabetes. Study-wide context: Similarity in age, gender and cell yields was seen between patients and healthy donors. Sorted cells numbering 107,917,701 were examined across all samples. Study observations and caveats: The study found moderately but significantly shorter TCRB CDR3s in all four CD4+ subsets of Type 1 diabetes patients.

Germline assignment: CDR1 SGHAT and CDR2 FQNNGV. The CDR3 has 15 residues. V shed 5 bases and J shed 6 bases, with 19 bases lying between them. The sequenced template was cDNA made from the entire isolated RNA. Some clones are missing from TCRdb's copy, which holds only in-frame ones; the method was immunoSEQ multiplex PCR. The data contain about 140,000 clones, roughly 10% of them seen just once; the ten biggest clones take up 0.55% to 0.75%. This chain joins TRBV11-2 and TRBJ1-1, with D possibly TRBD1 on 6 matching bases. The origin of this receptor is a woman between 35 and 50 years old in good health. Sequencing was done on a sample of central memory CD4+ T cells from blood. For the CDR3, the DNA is TGTGCCAGCAGCCTCCGCGGACAGCCCGACGCTGAAGCTTTCTTT. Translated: CASSLRGQPDAEAFF.